The next 14 T cell receptor beta chains were all read from a single sample in a study of shared T cell receptors in the human thymus. Assay: immunoSEQ multiplex PCR; the TCRdb copy retains only in-frame clones and omits some. This table holds roughly 660,000 clones, 85% to 90% found once. This sample was shared with a second study, whose subject was human thymus T cells.

The sequenced material came from thymocytes. These receptor sequences come from a boy in the first two years of life with a congenital heart defect.

The chain combines TRBV14 with TRBJ2-2; possibly TRBD2 for D (6 bases). CDR1 and CDR2 (germline): SGHDN, FVKESK. V was trimmed by 4 bases and J by 5 bases, leaving 11 bases between them. CDR3 size: 14 residues. The CDR3 loop reads CASSPTAGTGELFF. CDR3 coding DNA: TGTGCCAGCAGCCCAACCGCGGGAACCGGGGAGCTGTTTTTT.

The gene calls are TRBV27 and TRBJ2-7, with D possibly TRBD2 on 7 matching bases. The CDR3 has 15 amino acids. Germline V gene sequence: CDR1 MNHEY, CDR2 SMNVEV (reference sequence). Trimming removed 8 bases from V and 2 bases from J, with 19 bases in between. Written as DNA, the CDR3 is TGTGCCAGCCGAGGGGGGGACAACTCTCCCTACGAGCAGTACTTC. It specifies CASRGGDNSPYEQYF.

This clone was seen more than once but under ten times. The genes are TRBV7-2 and TRBJ1-1; possibly TRBD1 for D (6 bases). V shed 2 bases and J shed 4 bases, with 14 bases lying between them. The CDR3 covers 15 residues. CDR1 and CDR2 from the germline V gene are SGHTA and FQGNSA. CDR3 in DNA: TGTGCCAGCAGCTTATTATCAGGGGTGGGCACTGAAGCTTTCTTT. This sequence encodes CASSLLSGVGTEAFF.

This chain links TRBV5-8 with TRBJ2-5; 9 nucleotides line up with TRBD1. V shed 10 bases and J 4 bases; nucleotides not matched to a gene: 14. Germline CDR1 is SGHTS and CDR2 is YDEGEE. The CDR3 extends over 15 amino acids. The CDR3 DNA is TGTGCCGCAACCGGGACAGGGACGAGCTCAGAGACCCAGTACTTC. Translated, it gives CAATGTGTSSETQYF.

J is TRBJ2-7 and V is TRBV12-5, with TRBD2 identical over 13 bases. The CDR3 sequence is 18 residues long. V shed 5 bases, J shed 2 bases, and the junction held 12 bases outside the gene matches. Germline CDR1 LGHNT, CDR2 FRNRAP. CDR3: CASGPGLAGRKVPYEQYF. Here the CDR3 DNA reads TGTGCTAGTGGTCCGGGACTAGCGGGAAGAAAGGTTCCCTACGAGCAGTACTTC.

This chain joins TRBV2 and TRBJ2-7; 14 bases agree with TRBD2. Germline trimming cut 6 bases from V and 3 bases from J; bases unmatched to any gene: 7. The CDR3 loop spans 16 amino acids. Germline V gene lookup returns CDR1 SNHLY and CDR2 FYNNEI. Here the CDR3 reads CASSPRTSGRIYEQYF. The CDR3 nucleotides are TGTGCCAGCAGCCCAAGGACTAGCGGGAGGATCTACGAGCAGTACTTC.

V and J are TRBV6-5 and TRBJ1-2; 10 bases map to TRBD1. V shed 2 bases, J shed 7 bases, and the junction held 4 bases outside the gene matches. CDR1 MNHEY and CDR2 SVGAGI come from the germline V gene. The CDR3 has 14 amino acids. The CDR3 region is CASSYRQGAIGYTF. The CDR3 nucleotides read TGTGCCAGCAGTTACCGACAGGGGGCTATTGGCTACACCTTC.

This clone was seen more than once but under ten times. The chain employs TRBV11-2 and TRBJ2-1; 7 bases are shared with TRBD2. The J segment lost 2 bases and the V segment lost 5 bases, leaving 3 bases of the junction unmatched. Germline V gene lookup returns CDR1 SGHAT and CDR2 FQNNGV. The CDR3 has 14 amino acids. The CDR3 sequence: CASSRSGTYNEQFF. CDR3 in DNA: TGTGCCAGCAGCAGGAGCGGGACCTACAATGAGCAGTTCTTC.

The rearrangement links TRBV6-1 to TRBJ2-5, with 9 bases fitting TRBD2. With 3 bases clipped from V and 6 bases from J, the junction kept 8 bases outside the gene matches. The CDR3 sequence is 15 residues long. CDR1 is MNHNS and CDR2 is SASEGT in the germline V gene. This CDR3 is CASSDQGLAGQTQYF. CDR3 nucleotides: TGTGCCAGCAGTGATCAAGGGCTAGCGGGACAGACCCAGTACTTC.

The V call is TRBV6-5, the J call TRBJ2-2; no firm D call. The germline gives CDR1 MNHEY, CDR2 SVGAGI. The CDR3 spans 15 residues. The V gene lost 0 bases and the J gene lost 3 bases, with 8 bases spanning the gap. The CDR3 is CASSYSYGDTGELFF. In DNA, the CDR3 is TGTGCCAGCAGTTACTCGTACGGTGACACCGGGGAGCTGTTTTTT.

The genes are TRBV5-4 and TRBJ2-2; 8 positions match TRBD2. With V trimmed by 3 bases and J by 2 bases, 6 bases remained unmatched. The germline V gene has CDR1 SGHNT and CDR2 YYREEE (reference sequence). The length of the CDR3 is 16 residues. CDR3 sequence: CASSSPGLENTGELFF. DNA for the CDR3: TGTGCCAGCAGCTCACCGGGACTAGAAAACACCGGGGAGCTGTTTTTT.

The rearrangement links TRBV7-6 to TRBJ2-1; TRBD2 agrees at 9 bases. The CDR3 length is 15 residues. Germline CDR1 is SGHVS and CDR2 is FNYEAQ. Germline trimming cut 5 bases from V and 9 bases from J; bases unmatched to any gene: 11. CDR3 DNA: TGTGCCAGCAGCCCGGGTAGCGGGAGTTTCATTGAGCAGTTCTTC. As protein: CASSPGSGSFIEQFF.

This clone appeared a few times. V is TRBV4-2 and J is TRBJ1-4, with 8 nucleotides matching TRBD1. CDR3 length equals 15 residues. V was pared by 4 bases and J by 7 bases, with 8 bases of the junction left unmatched. The germline V gene encodes CDR1 LGHNA and CDR2 YNFKEQ. DNA of the CDR3: TGTGCCAGCAGCCCGAGGACAGGGAGTCGTGAAAAACTGTTTTTT. Its protein is CASSPRTGSREKLFF.

This chain connects TRBV10-2 to TRBJ2-5, with 12 nucleotides matching TRBD2. Trimming removed 2 bases from V and 4 bases from J; junction bases left unmatched: 5. The CDR3 extends over 16 amino acids. CDR1 and CDR2 (germline): WSHSY, SAAADI. The CDR3 reads CASSEPLAGGRETQYF. Written as DNA, the CDR3 is TGCGCCAGCAGTGAGCCCCTAGCGGGAGGGCGAGAGACCCAGTACTTC.